These 19 T cell receptor beta chains were all obtained from the same sample, sequenced in a study of cytomegalovirus exposure and HLA in healthy donors. Primers: 60 Vbeta forward and 13 Jbeta reverse. Some clones are missing from TCRdb's copy, which holds only in-frame ones; the method was immunoSEQ multiplex PCR. Among 100,000 to 150,000 clones, roughly 79% were seen once, and the ten largest hold about 2.9%. Sequencing was done on a sample of PBMCs. Source of these receptors: a boy aged 2 to 10 in good health and CMV-seronegative.

To note about this clone: The identical CDR3 is also encoded by other nucleotide sequences in the sample. The CDR3 bases are TGTGCCAGCAGCGGGGGGGTCCGGACAGATACGCAGTATTTT. This codes for CASSGGVRTDTQYF. The chain joins TRBV9 to TRBJ2-3, with TRBD2 as a possible D gene (6 bases). Trimming removed 3 bases from V and 3 bases from J, with 11 bases in between. CDR1 and CDR2 (germline): SGDLS, YYNGEE. This CDR3 is built from 14 residues.

This chain links TRBV28 with TRBJ2-3; a possible D gene is TRBD2 (6 bases). Trimming removed 2 bases from V and 2 bases from J, with 17 bases in between. Germline values: CDR1 MDHEN, CDR2 SYDVKM. The CDR3 sequence is 17 residues long. The CDR3 bases are TGTGCCAGCAGTTTAAGAGGAGGGGCCCTACCCACAGATACGCAGTATTTT. It yields the protein CASSLRGGALPTDTQYF.

This rearrangement joins TRBV7-2 to TRBJ2-5; a weak D match, TRBD1 (5 bases). CDR1 SGHTA and CDR2 FQGNSA come from the germline V gene. V was trimmed by 5 bases and J by 1 base, leaving 14 bases between them. This CDR3 spans 15 amino acids. CDR3 DNA: TGTGCCAGCAGCAAACGTTACAGGACCCAAGAGACCCAGTACTTC. It is translated as CASSKRYRTQETQYF.

This clone was detected many times. The rearrangement links TRBV5-6 to TRBJ1-2, with unresolved D. Per the germline V gene, CDR1 is SGHDT and CDR2 is YYEEEE. The CDR3 is made up of 13 amino acids. Trimming took 1 base from V and 7 from J, leaving 11 bases between them. CDR3 in amino acids: CASSLTRLPGYTF. CDR3 nucleotide sequence: TGTGCCAGCAGCTTGACGAGATTACCTGGCTACACCTTC.

The chain recombines TRBV6-5 with TRBJ2-1; 12 nucleotides align to TRBD2. The germline gives CDR1 MNHEY, CDR2 SVGAGI. The V gene end was trimmed by 6 bases and the J gene end by 4 bases; junction bases not matched to a gene: 4. This CDR3 contains 15 residues. The CDR3 loop is CASRTSGGTYNEQFF. The CDR3 nucleotides read TGTGCCAGCAGAACTAGCGGGGGGACGTACAATGAGCAGTTCTTC.

The chain joins TRBV13 to TRBJ2-2, with 9 bases matching TRBD1. Germline CDR1 PRHDT, CDR2 FYEKMQ (reference sequence). J gave up 7 bases and V 5 bases, and 14 bases lay outside the gene matches. The CDR3 consists of 17 residues. This chain's CDR3 is CASSLYLGQGRGGELFF. The CDR3 DNA reads as TGTGCCAGCAGCCTATACCTGGGACAGGGAAGAGGCGGGGAGCTGTTTTTT.

The chain is built from TRBV4-3 and TRBJ1-1; D gene unclear. Trimming shortened V by 0 bases and J by 1 base, and 12 bases separated the two germline ends. Per the germline V gene, CDR1 is LGHNA and CDR2 is YSLEER. The CDR3 contains 16 residues. CDR3 DNA sequence: TGCGCCAGCAGCCAAGATTTGGGCCGACCGAACACTGAAGCTTTCTTT. Translated: CASSQDLGRPNTEAFF.

DNA for the CDR3: TGTGCCATCAGTGAGTCGTGGGACGGGGACATGAGGAGCTACACCTTC. Translated: CAISESWDGDMRSYTF. The chain is built from TRBV10-3 and TRBJ1-2; a possible D gene is TRBD1 (6 bases). The length of the CDR3 is 16 residues. CDR1 is ENHRY and CDR2 is SYGVKD in the germline V gene. Trimming stripped 0 bases from V and 9 bases from J, with 20 bases between.

The CDR3 DNA follows: TGTGCCAGCAGCTTAGCCTCAGCGGGAGGTTACAATGAGCAGTTCTTC. This translates into CASSLASAGGYNEQFF. The chain is built from TRBV7-9 and TRBJ2-1; 9 bases are shared with TRBD2. Germline CDR1 reads SEHNR; CDR2 reads FQNEAQ (reference sequence). The CDR3 is 16 residues long. V lost 0 bases to trimming and J lost 4 bases; unmatched junction nucleotides: 4.

The chain has TRBV7-9 and TRBJ2-3; 7 nucleotides match TRBD1. The CDR3 covers 17 residues. The ends lost 2 bases at V and 2 bases at J; junction bases unmatched: 10. Germline V gene data show CDR1 as SEHNR and CDR2 as FQNEAQ (reference sequence). The CDR3 region is CASSLIPQGLITDTQYF. CDR3 in DNA: TGTGCCAGCAGCTTAATCCCACAGGGGTTGATCACAGATACGCAGTATTTT. Based on the CDR3 plus reference TRBV7-9 and TRBJ2-3, the full variable domain is DTGVSQNPRHKITKRGQNVTFRCDPISEHNRLYWYRQTLGQGPEFLTYFQNEAQLEKSRLLSDRFSAERPKGSFSTLEIQRTEQGDSAMYLCASSLIPQGLITDTQYFGPGTRLTVL.

This chain uses TRBV7-8 with TRBJ1-2, with D maybe TRBD1 (6 bases). CDR1 is SGHVS and CDR2 is FQNEAQ in the germline V gene. This CDR3 comprises 15 residues. Trimming removed 5 bases from V and 2 bases from J, with 15 bases in between. The CDR3 protein is CASSERQVPNYGYTF. The CDR3 bases are TGTGCCAGCAGCGAGAGACAGGTCCCAAACTATGGCTACACCTTC.

The J gene is TRBJ2-1, the V gene TRBV18; 12 nucleotides match TRBD2. CDR3 length: 18 amino acids. Looked up from germline, CDR1 is KGHSH and CDR2 is LQKENI. V lost 1 base to trimming and J lost 8 bases; unmatched junction nucleotides: 12. CDR3 region: CASSPHPQLAGGNHEQFF. The CDR3 DNA reads TGTGCCAGCTCACCACATCCACAACTAGCGGGAGGCAACCATGAGCAGTTCTTC.

A word on this clone: The sample contains more than one DNA sequence encoding this CDR3. V usage is TRBV7-9 and J usage is TRBJ2-1, with 9 bases fitting TRBD2. The V segment lost 3 bases and the J segment 14 bases; nucleotides outside the gene matches: 5. CDR1 SEHNR and CDR2 FQNEAQ come from the germline V gene (reference sequence). The CDR3 runs to 12 residues. CDR3 residues: CASSLTSGLEFF. CDR3 in DNA: TGTGCCAGCAGCTTGACTAGCGGCTTGGAGTTCTTC.

V and J are TRBV5-8 and TRBJ2-7; 8 bases line up with TRBD1. Germline V gene lookup returns CDR1 SGHTS and CDR2 YDEGEE. The CDR3 length is 11 residues. The trim removed 3 bases at V and 12 bases at J, leaving 5 bases unmatched. For the CDR3, the DNA is TGTGCCAGCAGCTGGGGACAGGTCATGTACGTC. Protein sequence: CASSWGQVMYV.

This clone was picked up a small number of times. The V call is TRBV2, the J call TRBJ1-1; unclear D gene. The CDR3 runs to 12 residues. Looked up from germline, CDR1 is SNHLY and CDR2 is FYNNEI. V was clipped by 1 base and J by 11 bases, with 11 bases between them. The CDR3 DNA is TGTGCCAGCAGTGAAGACTCCCACCGGGCTTTCTTT. This codes for CASSEDSHRAFF.

The CDR3 region is CASSGTEGFEAFF. CDR3 nucleotide sequence: TGTGCCAGCAGTGGTACGGAGGGGTTTGAAGCTTTCTTT. The V and J genes are TRBV2 and TRBJ1-1, with D possibly matching TRBD1 (5 bases). This CDR3 region has 13 residues. Germline V CDR1 and CDR2: SNHLY, FYNNEI. The ends were cut back, 4 bases at V and 7 bases at J, with 13 bases in the middle. The full variable domain, with the rest looked up from reference TRBV2 and TRBJ1-1, is EPEVTQTPSHQVTQMGQEVILRCVPISNHLYFYWYRQILGQKVEFLVSFYNNEISEKSEIFDDQFSVERPDGSNFTLKIRSTKLEDSAMYFCASSGTEGFEAFFGQGTRLTVV.

The chain combines TRBV6-1 with TRBJ1-2, with D possibly being TRBD1 (5 bases). The CDR3 runs 13 residues. CDR1 and CDR2 (germline): MNHNS, SASEGT. The V and J ends lost 3 bases and 5 bases respectively, with 10 bases between them. The CDR3 spells CASSETVVYGYTF. CDR3 coding DNA: TGTGCCAGCAGTGAGACAGTAGTTTATGGCTACACCTTC.

V is TRBV6-1 and J is TRBJ1-1; no reliable D call. The CDR3 totals 15 residues. The germline CDR1 and CDR2 sequences are MNHNS and SASEGT. Trimming removed 2 bases from V and 1 base from J, with 11 bases in between. The CDR3 DNA follows: TGTGCCAGCAGTGAATTCGGCCAGGAGAACACTGAAGCTTTCTTT. Amino acid sequence: CASSEFGQENTEAFF.

This clone appeared a single time. This chain uses TRBV10-3 with TRBJ2-3; the match to TRBD2 covers 11 bases. The CDR3 runs 15 residues. Germline-derived CDR1 and CDR2 are ENHRY and SYGVKD. V was pared by 7 bases and J by 1 base, with 4 bases of the junction left unmatched. CDR3 sequence reads: CAINQLAGGTDTQYF. For the CDR3, the DNA is TGTGCCATCAACCAACTAGCGGGGGGCACAGATACGCAGTATTTT.